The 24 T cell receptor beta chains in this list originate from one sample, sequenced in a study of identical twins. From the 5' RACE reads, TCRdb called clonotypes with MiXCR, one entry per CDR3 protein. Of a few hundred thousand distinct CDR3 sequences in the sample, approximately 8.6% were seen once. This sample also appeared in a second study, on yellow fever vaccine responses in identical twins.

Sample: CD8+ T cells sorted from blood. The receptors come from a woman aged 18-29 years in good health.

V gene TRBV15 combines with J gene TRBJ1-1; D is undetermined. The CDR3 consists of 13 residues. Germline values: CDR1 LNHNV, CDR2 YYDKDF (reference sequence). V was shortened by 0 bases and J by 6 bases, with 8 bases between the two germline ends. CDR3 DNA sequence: TGTGCCACCAGCAGAGATGGGCAGTCTGAAGCTTTCTTT. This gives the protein CATSRDGQSEAFF.

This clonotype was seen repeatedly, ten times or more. The CDR3 DNA is TGTGCCAGCAGCTTAAGTAGTGGACTAGCTCAGGAGACCCAGTACTTC. It is translated as CASSLSSGLAQETQYF. The gene calls are TRBV7-9 and TRBJ2-5; 8 bases align to TRBD2. Germline V gene sequence: CDR1 SEHNR, CDR2 FQNEAQ (reference sequence). Trimming cost V 2 bases and J 5 bases; bases outside gene matches: 10. The CDR3 is made up of 16 amino acids.

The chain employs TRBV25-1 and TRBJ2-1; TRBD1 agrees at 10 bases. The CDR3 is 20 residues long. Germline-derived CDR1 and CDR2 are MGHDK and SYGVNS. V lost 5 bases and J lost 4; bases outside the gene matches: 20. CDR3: CASSFNRPKARDRGYNEQFF. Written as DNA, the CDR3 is TGTGCCAGCAGTTTCAATCGCCCTAAAGCCCGGGACAGGGGTTACAATGAGCAGTTCTTC.

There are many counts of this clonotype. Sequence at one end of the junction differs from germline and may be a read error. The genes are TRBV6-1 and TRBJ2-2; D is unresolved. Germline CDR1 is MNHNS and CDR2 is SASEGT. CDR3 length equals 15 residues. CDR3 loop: CASSEDSLNTGELFF. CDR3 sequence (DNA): TGTGCCAGCAGCGAAGACTCCCTGAACACCGGGGAGCTGTTTTTT.

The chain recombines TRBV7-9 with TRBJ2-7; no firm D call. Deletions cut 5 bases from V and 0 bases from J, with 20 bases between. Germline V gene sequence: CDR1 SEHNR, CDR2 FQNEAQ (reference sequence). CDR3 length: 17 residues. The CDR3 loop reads CASSPREGIAFSYEQYF. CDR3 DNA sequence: TGTGCCAGCAGCCCCCGTGAAGGGATCGCTTTCTCCTACGAGCAGTACTTC.

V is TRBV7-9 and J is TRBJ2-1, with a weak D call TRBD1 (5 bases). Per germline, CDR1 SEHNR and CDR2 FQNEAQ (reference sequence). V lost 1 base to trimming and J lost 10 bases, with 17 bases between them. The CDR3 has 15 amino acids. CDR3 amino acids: CASSLERQTPSEQFF. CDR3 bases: TGTGCCAGCAGCTTAGAGAGACAGACACCCAGCGAGCAGTTCTTC.

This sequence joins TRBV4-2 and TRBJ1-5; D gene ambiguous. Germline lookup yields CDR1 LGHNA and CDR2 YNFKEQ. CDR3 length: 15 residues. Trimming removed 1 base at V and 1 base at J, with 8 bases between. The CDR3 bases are TGTGCCAGCAGCCAAGCCGCCGAGAGCAATCAGCCCCAGCATTTT. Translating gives CASSQAAESNQPQHF.

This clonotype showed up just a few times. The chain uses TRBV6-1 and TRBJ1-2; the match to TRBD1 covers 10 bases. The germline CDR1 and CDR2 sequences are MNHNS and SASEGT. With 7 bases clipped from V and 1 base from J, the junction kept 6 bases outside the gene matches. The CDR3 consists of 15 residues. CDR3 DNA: TGTGCCAGCAACCCAGGACAGGGGGATAACTATGGCTACACCTTC. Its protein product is CASNPGQGDNYGYTF.

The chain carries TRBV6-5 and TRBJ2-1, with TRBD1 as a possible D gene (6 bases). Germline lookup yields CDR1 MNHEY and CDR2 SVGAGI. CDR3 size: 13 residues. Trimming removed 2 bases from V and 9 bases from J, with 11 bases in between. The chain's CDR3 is CASSYVGQSEQFF. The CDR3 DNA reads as TGTGCCAGCAGTTACGTAGGACAGAGTGAGCAGTTCTTC.

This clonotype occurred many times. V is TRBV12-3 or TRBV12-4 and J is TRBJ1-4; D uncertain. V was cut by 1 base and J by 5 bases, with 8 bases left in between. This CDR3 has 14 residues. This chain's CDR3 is CASSLVQLNEKLFF. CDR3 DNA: TGTGCCAGCAGTTTAGTACAGTTAAATGAAAAACTGTTTTTT.

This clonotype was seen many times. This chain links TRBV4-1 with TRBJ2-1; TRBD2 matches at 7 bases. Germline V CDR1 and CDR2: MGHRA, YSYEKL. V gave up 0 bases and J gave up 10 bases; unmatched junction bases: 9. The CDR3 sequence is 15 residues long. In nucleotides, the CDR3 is TGCGCCAGCAGCCAAGATCTCGCGGGGGAAATGGAGCAGTTCTTC. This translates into CASSQDLAGEMEQFF.

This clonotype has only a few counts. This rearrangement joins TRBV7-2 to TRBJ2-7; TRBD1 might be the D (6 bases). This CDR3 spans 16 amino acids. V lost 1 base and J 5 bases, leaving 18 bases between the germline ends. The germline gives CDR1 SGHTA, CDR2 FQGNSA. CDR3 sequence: CASSLVSGEYVHEQYF. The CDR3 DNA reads TGTGCCAGCAGCTTAGTATCAGGGGAATATGTCCACGAGCAGTACTTC.

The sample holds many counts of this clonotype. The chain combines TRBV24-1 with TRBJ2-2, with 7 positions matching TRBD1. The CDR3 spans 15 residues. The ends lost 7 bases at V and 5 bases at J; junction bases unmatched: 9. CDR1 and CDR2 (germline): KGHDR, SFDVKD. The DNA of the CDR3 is TGTGCCACCAGCAGGGGGAAGGCCTCAACCGGGGAGCTGTTTTTT. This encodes CATSRGKASTGELFF.

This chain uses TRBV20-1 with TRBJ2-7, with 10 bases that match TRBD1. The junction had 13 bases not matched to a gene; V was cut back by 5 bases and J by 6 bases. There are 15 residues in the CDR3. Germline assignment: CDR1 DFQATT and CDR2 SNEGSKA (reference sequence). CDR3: CSAPGQGSPLGEQYF. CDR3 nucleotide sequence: TGCAGTGCTCCGGGACAGGGGTCCCCTTTGGGCGAGCAGTACTTC.

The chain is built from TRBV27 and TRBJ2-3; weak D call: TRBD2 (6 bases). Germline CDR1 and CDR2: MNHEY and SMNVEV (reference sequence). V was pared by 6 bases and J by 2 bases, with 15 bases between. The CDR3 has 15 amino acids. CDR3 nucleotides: TGTGCCAGCAGCGGAGCGGGTTCCTACACAGATACGCAGTATTTT. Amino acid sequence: CASSGAGSYTDTQYF.

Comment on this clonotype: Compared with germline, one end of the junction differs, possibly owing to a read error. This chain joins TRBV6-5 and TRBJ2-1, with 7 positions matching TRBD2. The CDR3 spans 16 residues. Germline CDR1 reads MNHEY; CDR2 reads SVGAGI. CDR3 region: CASSNSAGVLSNEQFF. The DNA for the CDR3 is TGTGCCAGCAGTAACTCGGCGGGAGTCCTGTCCAATGAGCAGTTCTTC.

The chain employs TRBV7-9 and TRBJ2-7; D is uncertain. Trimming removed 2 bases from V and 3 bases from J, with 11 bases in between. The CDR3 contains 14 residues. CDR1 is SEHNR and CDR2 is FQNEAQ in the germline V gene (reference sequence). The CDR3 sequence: CASSLPQSNYEQYF. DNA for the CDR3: TGTGCCAGCAGCTTACCCCAGAGCAACTACGAGCAGTACTTC.

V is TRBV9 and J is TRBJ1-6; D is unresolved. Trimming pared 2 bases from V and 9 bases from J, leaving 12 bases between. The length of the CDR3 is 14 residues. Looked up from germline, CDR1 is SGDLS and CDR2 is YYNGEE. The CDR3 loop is CASSVPGSGSPLHF. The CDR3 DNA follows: TGTGCCAGCAGCGTTCCGGGTTCGGGTTCACCCCTCCACTTT.

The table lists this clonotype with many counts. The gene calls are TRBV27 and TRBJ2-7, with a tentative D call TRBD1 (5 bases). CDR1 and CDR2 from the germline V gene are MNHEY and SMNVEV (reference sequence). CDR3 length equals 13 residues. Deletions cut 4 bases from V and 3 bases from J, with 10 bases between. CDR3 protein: CASSWGRDYEQYF. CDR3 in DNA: TGTGCCAGCAGTTGGGGCAGGGACTACGAGCAGTACTTC.

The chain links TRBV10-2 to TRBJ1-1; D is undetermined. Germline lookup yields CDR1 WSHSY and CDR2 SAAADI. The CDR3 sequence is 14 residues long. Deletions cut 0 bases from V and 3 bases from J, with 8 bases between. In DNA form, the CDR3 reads TGCGCCAGCAGTGAGTCGTGGAAGGACACTGAAGCTTTCTTT. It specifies CASSESWKDTEAFF.

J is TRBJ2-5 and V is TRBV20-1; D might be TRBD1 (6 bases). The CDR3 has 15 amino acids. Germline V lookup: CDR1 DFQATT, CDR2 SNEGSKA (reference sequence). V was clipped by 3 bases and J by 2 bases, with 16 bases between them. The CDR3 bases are TGCAGTGCTAGCTACAGGGACATGACGCAAGAGACCCAGTACTTC. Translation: CSASYRDMTQETQYF.

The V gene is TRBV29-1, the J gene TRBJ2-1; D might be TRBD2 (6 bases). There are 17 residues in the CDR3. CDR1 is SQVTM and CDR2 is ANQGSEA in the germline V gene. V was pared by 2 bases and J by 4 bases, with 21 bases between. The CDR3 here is CSVEHGVSGKLYNEQFF. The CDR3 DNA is TGCAGCGTTGAACATGGGGTTAGCGGTAAATTGTACAATGAGCAGTTCTTC.

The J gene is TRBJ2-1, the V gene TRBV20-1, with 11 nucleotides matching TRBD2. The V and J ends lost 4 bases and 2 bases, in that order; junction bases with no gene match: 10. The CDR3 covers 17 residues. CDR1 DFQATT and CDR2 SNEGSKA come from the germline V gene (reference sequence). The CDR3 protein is CSAIVSGLAETYNEQFF. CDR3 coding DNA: TGCAGTGCTATCGTTTCGGGACTAGCGGAGACCTACAATGAGCAGTTCTTC.

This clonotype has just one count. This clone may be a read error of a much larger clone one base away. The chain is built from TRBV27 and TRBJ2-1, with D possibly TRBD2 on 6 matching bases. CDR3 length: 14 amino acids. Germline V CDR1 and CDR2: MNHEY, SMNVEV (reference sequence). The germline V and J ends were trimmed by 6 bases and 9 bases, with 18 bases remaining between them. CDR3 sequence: CASRPGTCEVEQFF. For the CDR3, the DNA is TGTGCCAGCAGGCCCGGGACTTGTGAGGTTGAGCAGTTCTTC.